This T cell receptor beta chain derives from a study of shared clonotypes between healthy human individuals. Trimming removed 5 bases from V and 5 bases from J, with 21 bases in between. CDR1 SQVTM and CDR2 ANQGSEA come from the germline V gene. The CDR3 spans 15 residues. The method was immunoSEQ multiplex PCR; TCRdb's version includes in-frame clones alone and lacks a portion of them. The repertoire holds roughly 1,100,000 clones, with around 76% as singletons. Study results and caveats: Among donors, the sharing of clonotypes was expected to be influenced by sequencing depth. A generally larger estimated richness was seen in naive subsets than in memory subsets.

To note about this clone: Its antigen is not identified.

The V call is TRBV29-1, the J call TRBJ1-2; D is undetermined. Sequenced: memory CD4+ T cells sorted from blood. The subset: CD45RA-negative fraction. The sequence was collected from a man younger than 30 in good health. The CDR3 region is CSVREASPTGYGYTF. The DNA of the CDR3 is TGCAGCGTTAGGGAGGCGAGCCCTACTGGATATGGCTACACCTTC.